This T cell receptor beta chain comes out of a study of cytomegalovirus exposure and HLA in healthy donors. General study points: Later work found that TCR association rates differed between HLA loci; DRB1 had the most and HLA-C the fewest. Segments of the TCR beta V type were, in most cases, productive about 90% or about 30% of the time in an earlier analysis. Diagnosis of cytomegalovirus status made by the classifier reportedly showed high specificity and sensitivity. Upon later analysis, HLA-associated TCR beta chains proved more clonally expanded than other, equally common chains.

The primer mix had 60 Vbeta and 13 Jbeta primers. Sequenced by immunoSEQ multiplex PCR; TCRdb stores in-frame clones only, minus some. The profile shows about 120,000 clones, around 65% of them singletons. The germline CDR1 and CDR2 sequences are SGDLS and YYNGEE. This CDR3 contains 12 residues. V lost 4 bases and J lost 3, with 7 bases in between. Of note for this clone: What it binds is unknown.

This chain connects TRBV9 to TRBJ1-2, with a weak D call TRBD1 (5 bases). The TCR originated in a man aged 18 to 29 in good health and CMV-seronegative. Sequencing was carried out using PBMCs. This chain's CDR3 is CASSLRDYGYTF. CDR3 bases: TGTGCCAGCAGCCTCAGGGACTATGGCTACACCTTC.